Presented here are 32 T cell receptor beta chains from one specimen sequenced in a study of blood T cells in healthy people across ages (dated by TCRdb to 2014 to 2015). The protocol used for the library was 5' RACE. This sample was sequenced with an Illumina HiSeq 2500. A second PCR of roughly 6 to 12 cycles was run with a J-beta primer mix and a sample-barcoded 5' primer. TCRdb reprocessed the public reads (quality trimming at Q25 with fastp, clone calling with MiXCR) and kept in-frame beta chains. For every CDR3 protein sequence, its rows merge into one entry that carries the most common genes and DNA. The sample profile shows approximately 900,000 distinct CDR3 sequences; under 35% of them were found once. Of the sample, about 10% is held by the ten largest clones. The same data also went into a second study, on T cells of mothers and their children.

Material for sequencing was blood. Receptors were obtained from a woman aged 40-49 years in good health.

The J gene is TRBJ2-7, the V gene TRBV6-2 or TRBV6-3, with no clear D. CDR1 and CDR2 (germline): MNHEY, SVGEGT. The V gene lost 6 bases and the J gene lost 9 bases, with 12 bases spanning the gap. The CDR3 totals 11 residues. The CDR3 sequence is CASRTEAGQYF. CDR3 nucleotide sequence: TGTGCCAGCAGAACGGAAGCCGGGCAGTACTTC.

This chain connects TRBV28 to TRBJ1-4, with D maybe TRBD1 (5 bases). This CDR3 is 16 amino acids long. Germline V gene lookup returns CDR1 MDHEN and CDR2 SYDVKM. With 5 bases removed from V and 3 bases from J, the gap between germline ends came to 16 bases. The CDR3 nucleotides are TGTGCCAGCAGTCCCCGTGGAAGGGGCCCTAATGAAAAACTGTTTTTT. It yields the protein CASSPRGRGPNEKLFF.

This clonotype was picked up a small number of times. An end of the junction differs from the germline gene, which may be a read error. The chain is built from TRBV6-6 and TRBJ2-5; D may be TRBD2 (5 bases). This CDR3 is built from 15 residues. Germline V CDR1 and CDR2: MNHNY, SVGAGI (reference sequence). The CDR3: CASSYFGAAQEAQYF. The CDR3, as DNA: TGTGCCAGCAGTTACTTTGGAGCGGCACAAGAGGCCCAGTACTTC.

This rearrangement joins TRBV7-9 to TRBJ1-5; weak D call: TRBD1 (5 bases). The CDR3 totals 16 residues. Germline V gives CDR1 SEHNR, CDR2 FQNEAQ (reference sequence). Trimming removed 5 bases from V and 2 bases from J, with 16 bases in between. For the CDR3, the DNA is TGTGCCAGCAGCCCCCCCGGGGCGGGAGGCAATCAGCCCCAGCATTTT. Translating gives CASSPPGAGGNQPQHF. Variable domain in full (rest from reference TRBV7-9 and TRBJ1-5): DTGVSQNPRHKITKRGQNVTFRCDPISEHNRLYWYRQTLGQGPEFLTYFQNEAQLEKSRLLSDRFSAERPKGSFSTLEIQRTEQGDSAMYLCASSPPGAGGNQPQHFGDGTRLSIL.

The chain links TRBV12-3 or TRBV12-4 to TRBJ1-5; D is uncertain. Trimming removed 3 bases at V and 5 bases at J, with 8 bases between. The CDR3 sequence is 13 residues long. The CDR3 DNA reads as TGTGCCAGCAGTTTTAACGGGGATCAGCCCCAGCATTTT. Translated: CASSFNGDQPQHF.

The CDR3 DNA reads TGTGCCAGCAGCGCGATCCGGGACAGACAGGTCCACACCTTC. Amino acids: CASSAIRDRQVHTF. The chain links TRBV11-2 to TRBJ1-2, with 7 bases lining up with TRBD1. The CDR3 spans 14 residues. Germline lookup yields CDR1 SGHAT and CDR2 FQNNGV. The ends lost 5 bases at V and 12 bases at J; junction bases unmatched: 15.

The gene calls are TRBV4-3 and TRBJ2-2; D is possibly TRBD1 (5 bases). Per the germline V gene, CDR1 is LGHNA and CDR2 is YSLEER. The V end lost 4 bases, the J end lost 4 bases, and 16 bases lay between the germline ends. This CDR3 region has 16 residues. The CDR3 sequence is CASSPFGHDLTGELFF. The CDR3, as DNA: TGCGCCAGCAGCCCGTTCGGACACGACCTCACCGGGGAGCTGTTTTTT.

The chain couples TRBV3-1 to TRBJ2-1; 8 nucleotides line up with TRBD1. Germline values: CDR1 LGHDT, CDR2 YNNKEL (reference sequence). The CDR3 loop spans 16 amino acids. V shed 4 bases, J shed 8 bases, and the junction held 13 bases outside the gene matches. CDR3 sequence reads: CASSPRRTGNLHEQFF. The CDR3 DNA is TGTGCCAGCAGCCCCCGGAGGACAGGGAACCTCCATGAGCAGTTCTTC.

In DNA, the CDR3 is TGTGCCAGCTCACTTCAGAATTACGGGAACACTGAAGCTTTCTTT. The encoded protein is CASSLQNYGNTEAFF. The J gene is TRBJ1-1, the V gene TRBV18; D gene unclear. There are 15 residues in the CDR3. Trimming cost V 4 bases and J 1 base, with 13 bases left between them. CDR1 is KGHSH and CDR2 is LQKENI in the germline V gene.

This clonotype was counted many times. This chain uses TRBV18 with TRBJ2-5; possible D gene TRBD1, 5 bases. CDR1 and CDR2 (germline): KGHSH, LQKENI. There are 13 residues in the CDR3. V was clipped by 8 bases and J by 1 base, with 11 bases between them. The CDR3 coding sequence is TGTGCCAGCAGCCCAGGGATCCAAGAGACCCAGTACTTC. This codes for CASSPGIQETQYF.

This clonotype was counted between two and nine times. The chain links TRBV12-3 or TRBV12-4 to TRBJ2-2; no firm D call. This CDR3 is built from 14 residues. V was clipped by 2 bases and J by 4 bases, with 8 bases between them. The CDR3 sequence: CASSLRHPTGELFF. Here the CDR3 DNA reads TGTGCCAGCAGTTTACGGCACCCCACCGGGGAGCTGTTTTTT.

This clonotype was recorded a few times. This rearrangement joins TRBV14 to TRBJ1-6; 7 nucleotides align to TRBD1. Trimming took 4 bases from V and 8 from J; bases not matched to a gene: 2. CDR1 is SGHDN and CDR2 is FVKESK in the germline V gene. The CDR3 loop spans 13 amino acids. CDR3 bases: TGTGCCAGCAGCCGACAGGGTTATTCACCCCTCCACTTT. This translates into CASSRQGYSPLHF.

The chain recombines TRBV6-1 with TRBJ2-1, with 11 bases fitting TRBD2. The CDR3 is 13 amino acids. V lost 4 bases, J lost 15 bases, and 8 bases stayed unmatched. Per the germline V gene, CDR1 is MNHNS and CDR2 is SASEGT. CDR3 sequence reads: CASSGLSGGAGFF. In DNA form, the CDR3 reads TGTGCCAGCAGTGGTCTTAGCGGGGGGGCCGGGTTCTTC.

DNA for the CDR3: TGTGCCATCAGCAGGACAGGTGACAATCAGCCCCAGCATTTT. Translating it yields CAISRTGDNQPQHF. The rearrangement uses TRBV10-3 and TRBJ1-5; 7 bases are a match to TRBD1. There are 14 residues in the CDR3. Germline trimming cut 6 bases from V and 3 bases from J; bases unmatched to any gene: 5. Germline V gene data show CDR1 as ENHRY and CDR2 as SYGVKD.

This clonotype was counted many times. The chain has TRBV20-1 and TRBJ2-3, with 10 bases matching TRBD2. Trimming cost V 2 bases and J 4 bases; bases outside gene matches: 6. The CDR3 has 15 residues. Germline lookup yields CDR1 DFQATT and CDR2 SNEGSKA (reference sequence). The CDR3 nucleotides are TGCAGTGCTAGAAGCAGCGGGGGGGACTCAGATACGCAGTATTTT. Protein: CSARSSGGDSDTQYF.

This clonotype showed up just a few times. The rearrangement uses TRBV11-2 and TRBJ2-7; 8 bases are shared with TRBD1. The CDR3 spans 14 residues. Germline lookup yields CDR1 SGHAT and CDR2 FQNNGV. The V gene end was trimmed by 5 bases and the J gene end by 4 bases; junction bases not matched to a gene: 7. The CDR3 is CASSPWDRIYEQYF. The CDR3 bases are TGTGCCAGCAGCCCGTGGGACAGGATTTACGAGCAGTACTTC.

This chain joins TRBV5-6 and TRBJ2-7, with 9 nucleotides matching TRBD1. The CDR3 covers 15 residues. Trimming cost V 4 bases and J 1 base; bases outside gene matches: 6. Germline V gene data show CDR1 as SGHDT and CDR2 as YYEEEE. For the CDR3, the DNA is TGTGCCAGCAGCGCGGACAGGGGCATTTCCTACGAGCAGTACTTC. Its translation is CASSADRGISYEQYF.

This clonotype was counted a few times. The chain is built from TRBV28 and TRBJ2-3; 7 nucleotides align to TRBD1. The germline V gene has CDR1 MDHEN and CDR2 SYDVKM. The CDR3 runs to 14 residues. Losses at the gene ends were 4 bases for V and 5 bases for J; bases not matched to a gene: 6. This chain's CDR3 is CASSYRGGIDTQYF. Written as DNA, the CDR3 is TGTGCCAGCAGTTACAGGGGCGGTATAGATACGCAGTATTTT.

This clonotype has only a few counts. The chain links TRBV20-1 to TRBJ2-7, with D uncertain. Germline loops: CDR1 DFQATT, CDR2 SNEGSKA (reference sequence). The CDR3 is 13 amino acids. V lost 0 bases and J 7 bases, leaving 13 bases between the germline ends. CDR3 residues: CSARDRQAWEQYF. CDR3 nucleotide sequence: TGCAGTGCTAGAGATCGGCAGGCTTGGGAGCAGTACTTC.

This clonotype was seen ten or more times. The chain couples TRBV10-3 to TRBJ1-2, with D unresolved. CDR3 size: 15 residues. With 0 bases removed from V and 2 bases from J, the gap between germline ends came to 10 bases. The germline V gene has CDR1 ENHRY and CDR2 SYGVKD. CDR3: CAISESGRRNYGYTF. CDR3 DNA sequence: TGTGCCATCAGTGAGTCGGGGAGGAGAAACTATGGCTACACCTTC.

This clonotype has a handful of counts. CDR3 region: CASSPPYRYNEQYF. The CDR3 DNA is TGTGCCAGCAGCCCCCCCTACAGATACAATGAGCAGTACTTC. This chain uses TRBV7-2 with TRBJ2-5; no reliable D call. This CDR3 comprises 14 residues. The V end was cut by 5 bases, the J end by 11 bases, with 21 bases between. Germline loops: CDR1 SGHTA, CDR2 FQGNSA.

This chain uses TRBV12-3 or TRBV12-4 with TRBJ2-7, with 7 bases identical to TRBD1. With 6 bases clipped from V and 7 bases from J, the junction kept 9 bases outside the gene matches. The CDR3 totals 13 residues. DNA of the CDR3: TGTGCCAGCAGGGGACAGTCCAGGGATGAGCAGTACTTC. Protein product: CASRGQSRDEQYF.

To note about this clonotype: Since a much larger clone is just one base distant, this may be a read error. This CDR3 fails to terminate in the conserved phenylalanine or tryptophan, so it likely reflects a read error. The gene calls are TRBV27 and TRBJ2-4; 9 nucleotides align to TRBD2. Germline V gives CDR1 MNHEY, CDR2 SMNVEV (reference sequence). This CDR3 region has 15 residues. V shed 8 bases, J shed 1 base, and the junction held 6 bases outside the gene matches. The CDR3 coding sequence is TGTGCCAGCCGCGGGGGGGCGGGGGCCAAAAACATTCAGTACCTC. Its protein product is CASRGGAGAKNIQYL.

The genes are TRBV28 and TRBJ1-1; 7 bases align to TRBD1. The CDR3 is 15 residues long. V trimming: 5 bases; J trimming: 3 bases; junction bases outside the gene matches: 9. Germline CDR1 reads MDHEN; CDR2 reads SYDVKM. CDR3 amino acids: CASSPTGAPDTEAFF. DNA of the CDR3: TGTGCCAGCAGTCCAACAGGGGCCCCTGACACTGAAGCTTTCTTT.

This clonotype was detected many times. The chain combines TRBV27 with TRBJ2-7; 10 bases are shared with TRBD1. This CDR3 has 15 residues. The J segment lost 5 bases and the V segment lost 5 bases, leaving 9 bases of the junction unmatched. The V gene's germline CDR1 is MNHEY and CDR2 SMNVEV (reference sequence). The CDR3 here is CASSPLDRGRNEQYF. The CDR3 DNA sequence: TGTGCCAGCAGTCCGCTCGACAGGGGGCGAAACGAGCAGTACTTC.

The rearrangement uses TRBV20-1 and TRBJ2-3; no reliable D call. Germline-derived CDR1 and CDR2 are DFQATT and SNEGSKA (reference sequence). The CDR3 has 16 residues. The V end was cut by 0 bases, the J end by 0 bases, with 13 bases between. CDR3 residues: CSARDFGPTSTDTQYF. Here the CDR3 DNA reads TGCAGTGCTAGAGATTTCGGCCCGACTAGCACAGATACGCAGTATTTT.

This clonotype was seen at least ten times. The J gene is TRBJ2-3, the V gene TRBV6-1, with 13 bases identical to TRBD2. Germline CDR1 and CDR2: MNHNS and SASEGT. With 5 bases clipped from V and 4 bases from J, the junction kept 3 bases outside the gene matches. There are 15 residues in the CDR3. For the CDR3, the DNA is TGTGCCAGCAGTCGGACTAGCGGGGGTTCAGATACGCAGTATTTT. Residues: CASSRTSGGSDTQYF.

V gene TRBV27 combines with J gene TRBJ2-1, with TRBD2 matching 7 bases. Germline V gene data show CDR1 as MNHEY and CDR2 as SMNVEV (reference sequence). The CDR3 length is 13 residues. The ends lost 3 bases at V and 8 bases at J; junction bases unmatched: 4. CDR3 coding DNA: TGTGCCAGCAGTTTGAAGCGGGGCTATGAGCAGTTCTTC. This gives the protein CASSLKRGYEQFF.

The chain has TRBV7-9 and TRBJ2-1; 8 bases are shared with TRBD1. The CDR3 loop spans 13 amino acids. CDR1 and CDR2 from the germline V gene are SEHNR and FQNEAQ (reference sequence). V lost 5 bases and J lost 7; bases outside the gene matches: 4. CDR3 loop: CASSRTGRNEQFF. CDR3 DNA: TGTGCCAGCAGCAGGACAGGGAGGAATGAGCAGTTCTTC.

This chain links TRBV7-9 with TRBJ1-1; D perhaps matches TRBD1 (6 bases). Germline V gene data show CDR1 as SEHNR and CDR2 as FQNEAQ (reference sequence). V dropped 1 base and J dropped 7 bases, with 16 bases sitting between them. The CDR3 covers 15 residues. Written as DNA, the CDR3 is TGTGCCAGCAGCTTAGGGGACATTGCTAAGGGTGAAGCTTTCTTT. This codes for CASSLGDIAKGEAFF.

This clonotype appeared many times. The chain is built from TRBV27 and TRBJ2-5; 12 positions match TRBD2. Germline V gene sequence: CDR1 MNHEY, CDR2 SMNVEV (reference sequence). The CDR3 contains 16 residues. V lost 0 bases and J lost 7; bases outside the gene matches: 6. In nucleotides, the CDR3 is TGTGCCAGCAGTTTATCGACTAGCGGGGGAATTAGGACCCAGTACTTC. It encodes CASSLSTSGGIRTQYF.

The chain recombines TRBV12-5 with TRBJ2-2, with D tentatively TRBD1 or TRBD2 (5 bases each). This CDR3 region has 17 residues. The germline V gene has CDR1 LGHNT and CDR2 FRNRAP. V was shortened by 7 bases and J by 6 bases, with 24 bases between the two germline ends. The CDR3 DNA sequence: TGTGCTAGTGCCCTTCAACTAGGGGAGATGGGTCCCGGGGAGCTGTTTTTT. This encodes CASALQLGEMGPGELFF.